This is a list of T cell receptor beta chains from one sample in a study of post-analysis software for immune sequencing data. Each CDR3 protein gets one entry after TCRdb re-called the PCR reads with MiXCR. The repertoire holds 800,000 to 950,000 distinct CDR3 sequences, about 50% seen once, with 4.6% in the top ten. The material sequenced was blood. Receptor source: a girl aged 10 to 17 with multiple sclerosis. The CDR3 runs from the conserved cysteine through the conserved F or W. Each record gives: CDR3 DNA, CDR3 protein, D gene, clone size, J gene, V gene. A D gene is named only where the DNA matches it firmly. Rows may omit the clone size; those that give it use once, few, many or a size class.

TGCAGTGCTAGTCGGGACAGGTATTATGATGGCTACACCTTC CSASRDRYYDGYTF TRBD1 . TRBJ1-2 TRBV20-1
TGTGCCAGCAGCTTAGAGGGACTAGCGTCGGAGACCCAGTACTTC CASSLEGLASETQYF TRBD2 . TRBJ2-5 TRBV7-2
TGTGCCAGCAGTCTCCGGGACAAGAACACTGAAGCTTTCTTT CASSLRDKNTEAFF . . TRBJ1-1 TRBV12-3/TRBV12-4
TGTGCCAGCAGCTTAACGGGGACAAAAAACTACGAGCAGTACTTC CASSLTGTKNYEQYF . few TRBJ2-7 TRBV7-3
TGCGCCAGCAGGGAACGGGAGACCCAGTACTTC CASRERETQYF . . TRBJ2-5 TRBV5-1
TGCAGCATACGCACGGGGGAGACCCAGTACTTC CSIRTGETQYF . few TRBJ2-5 TRBV29-1
TGTGCCACACGAACCGGGACAGGGTCAACCGAGCAGTACTTC CATRTGTGSTEQYF TRBD1 . TRBJ2-7 TRBV10-3
TGTGCCAGCAGCTCCGCAGGGATCACAGATACGCAGTATTTT CASSSAGITDTQYF . . TRBJ2-3 TRBV7-3
TGTGCCAGCAGCTTAGCAGGGGTCGGGGCCAACGTCCTGACTTTC CASSLAGVGANVLTF . . TRBJ2-6 TRBV7-9
TGCAGTGTAAATAGCGGGAGGCTTGGCAATGAGCAGTTCTTC CSVNSGRLGNEQFF TRBD2 . TRBJ2-1 TRBV20-1
TGTGCCAGCAGCTTTATAGGCGGACCCTACTACGAGCAGTACTTC CASSFIGGPYYEQYF . . TRBJ2-7 TRBV5-5
TGTGCCAGCAGCTTTTTGGAGGGGGAGGCAGATACGCAGTATTTT CASSFLEGEADTQYF . once TRBJ2-3 TRBV7-9
TGCAGCGTTGACGGGTGGGGAGAGACCCAGTACTTC CSVDGWGETQYF . . TRBJ2-5 TRBV29-1
TGTGCCAGCTGCTTAGGGCCCCAGGGGGTCTACGAGCAGTACTTC CASCLGPQGVYEQYF TRBD1 . TRBJ2-7 TRBV5-5
TGCAGCGTTGAAAGGACAGACGGGTACGAGCAGTACTTC CSVERTDGYEQYF . many TRBJ2-7 TRBV29-1
TGCAGCGTTGAAAGTGATCGGGGCATCCAAGGCTACGAGCAGTACTTC CSVESDRGIQGYEQYF . . TRBJ2-7 TRBV29-1
TGTGCCAGCAGCACAAGGACGGGACAGGGGGCTTACAATGAGCAGTTCTTC CASSTRTGQGAYNEQFF TRBD1 . TRBJ2-1 TRBV7-9
TGCGCCAGCAGCTTGATGCAGGGGGACTACGAGCAGTACTTC CASSLMQGDYEQYF TRBD1 . TRBJ2-7 TRBV5-1
TGTGCTAGTGGACAAGACAGCGCCTACGAGCAGTACTTC CASGQDSAYEQYF . . TRBJ2-7 TRBV12-5
TGCAGTGCTAGGCGGGGGCCATCATACAATGAGCAGTTCTTC CSARRGPSYNEQFF . few TRBJ2-1 TRBV20-1